These 21 T cell receptor beta chains were sequenced from one sample in a study of OX40 agonist ivuxolimab in advanced cancers. Receptors were amplified or captured by the immunoSEQ multiplex PCR assay. TCRdb limited this immuneACCESS table to in-frame rearrangements with V and J called. A share of clones is missing; checked studies link under half to unresolved V genes, and the rest is unexplained. Across this sample there are 20,000 to 30,000 clones, with roughly 85% seen only once. The ten largest make up 40% to 55% of the sample. The source was CD4+ or CD8+ T cells sorted from blood, collected in a trial of the OX40 agonist ivuxolimab. The origin of the receptors is an adult with an advanced solid tumor such as melanoma, head and neck, liver or kidney cancer.

This chain links TRBV4-2 with TRBJ2-7, with D unresolved. This CDR3 is 12 amino acids long. Germline V CDR1 and CDR2: LGHNA, YNFKEQ. Deletions cut 0 bases from V and 6 bases from J, with 6 bases between. DNA of the CDR3: TGTGCCAGCAGCCAAGATGGATCCGAGCAGTACTTC. Protein product: CASSQDGSEQYF.

J is TRBJ2-5 and V is TRBV4-1, with 7 bases identical to TRBD1. J was trimmed by 1 base and V by 2 bases; bases with no gene match: 4. Germline CDR1 and CDR2: MGHRA and YSYEKL. The CDR3 runs to 15 residues. CDR3 protein: CASSQNQGVQETQYF. The CDR3 DNA sequence: TGCGCCAGCAGCCAAAATCAGGGGGTCCAAGAGACCCAGTACTTC.

This chain links TRBV25-1 with TRBJ1-2; D possibly corresponds to TRBD1 (5 bases). This CDR3 has 13 residues. Trimming took off 3 bases at V and 3 bases at J, with 8 bases between the two ends. Germline lookup yields CDR1 MGHDK and CDR2 SYGVNS. CDR3: CASSDGTDYGYTF. The CDR3 DNA sequence: TGTGCCAGCAGTGACGGGACGGACTATGGCTACACCTTC.

A remark on this clone: Relative to the germline gene, one junction end is altered; a read error may explain this. The V call is TRBV10-2, the J call TRBJ2-7; tentatively, D is TRBD2 (5 bases). CDR1 is WSHSY, CDR2 SAAADI, per germline. The CDR3 runs to 14 residues. The CDR3 is CASSDGLAIYGQYF. In DNA form, the CDR3 reads TGCGCCAGCAGTGATGGGCTAGCCATATACGGGCAGTACTTC.

The CDR3 DNA reads TGTGCCAGTAACACGGACGTGGGCTCCTACAATGAGCAGTTCTTC. Encoded protein: CASNTDVGSYNEQFF. V usage is TRBV19 and J usage is TRBJ2-1; D unclear. This CDR3 is 15 amino acids long. Germline V gene sequence: CDR1 LNHDA, CDR2 SQIVND (reference sequence). Trimming pared 7 bases from V and 0 bases from J, leaving 13 bases between. Filled out from reference TRBV19 and TRBJ2-1, the complete variable domain reads DGGITQSPKYLFRKEGQNVTLSCEQNLNHDAMYWYRQDPGQGLRLIYYSQIVNDFQKGDIAEGYSVSREKKESFPLTVTSAQKNPTAFYLCASNTDVGSYNEQFFGPGTRLTVL.

In its sample, this clone was seen once. The chain uses TRBV6-5 and TRBJ1-2, with a tentative D call TRBD1 (5 bases). The CDR3 has 13 residues. Germline loops: CDR1 MNHEY, CDR2 SVGAGI. V was trimmed by 6 bases and J by 8 bases, leaving 16 bases between them. The CDR3 region has the DNA TGTGCCAGCAGACAAGACAGTGCAGGGGGCTACACCTTC. Translated: CASRQDSAGGYTF.

This sequence joins TRBV10-2 and TRBJ2-1; no firm D call. This CDR3 has 14 amino acids. V was pared by 3 bases and J by 0 bases, with 6 bases between. Germline CDR1 and CDR2: WSHSY and SAAADI. The CDR3 is CASSEQSSYNEQFF. CDR3 sequence (DNA): TGCGCCAGCAGTGAACAGAGCTCCTACAATGAGCAGTTCTTC.

The chain couples TRBV9 to TRBJ2-7; D perhaps matches TRBD2 (6 bases). Germline V gene sequence: CDR1 SGDLS, CDR2 YYNGEE. Trimming took 2 bases from V and 6 from J, leaving 12 bases between them. The CDR3 is 13 amino acids. CDR3 amino acids: CASSVREVGEQYF. In nucleotides, the CDR3 is TGTGCCAGCAGCGTCAGGGAGGTTGGCGAGCAGTACTTC.

The chain carries TRBV4-2 and TRBJ2-2; tentative D call: TRBD2 (5 bases). The CDR3 extends over 14 amino acids. V lost 4 bases and J 10 bases, leaving 16 bases between the germline ends. The germline gives CDR1 LGHNA, CDR2 YNFKEQ. The CDR3: CASSPVNGVEELFF. CDR3 bases: TGTGCCAGCAGCCCCGTAAACGGGGTGGAGGAGCTGTTTTTT.

The sample holds a few counts of this clone. V gene TRBV9 combines with J gene TRBJ2-7; D remains ambiguous. Between the trimmed V and J ends, which lost 5 bases and 0 bases, there was a span of 15 bases. Germline CDR1 reads SGDLS; CDR2 reads YYNGEE. CDR3 size: 15 residues. Here the CDR3 DNA reads TGTGCCAGCAGTGGAGCAGCCTCAAGCTCCTACGAGCAGTACTTC. Amino acid sequence: CASSGAASSSYEQYF.

The gene calls are TRBV5-6 and TRBJ1-4; D gene ambiguous. Germline V gives CDR1 SGHDT, CDR2 YYEEEE. The V and J ends lost 6 bases and 8 bases respectively, with 23 bases between them. The CDR3 extends over 16 amino acids. CDR3 coding DNA: TGTGCCAGCACCAAGGGTTTACTCGTGAATTACGAAAAACTGTTTTTT. Its translation is CASTKGLLVNYEKLFF.

The rearrangement uses TRBV14 and TRBJ2-3; D unclear. The CDR3 spans 16 residues. Trimming shortened V by 0 bases and J by 1 base, and 11 bases separated the two germline ends. The germline gives CDR1 SGHDN, CDR2 FVKESK. CDR3 in DNA: TGTGCCAGCAGCCAAGATGATAGGGTAGGCACAGATACGCAGTATTTT. Its protein product is CASSQDDRVGTDTQYF.

This clone has just a few counts. The J gene is TRBJ1-1, the V gene TRBV30; D uncertain. The CDR3 covers 13 residues. The V end lost 3 bases, the J end lost 1 base, and 9 bases lay between the germline ends. Germline CDR1 reads GTSNPN; CDR2 reads SVGIG (reference sequence). The CDR3 DNA follows: TGTGCCTGGAGCGTAACAAGGAACACTGAAGCTTTCTTT. This gives the protein CAWSVTRNTEAFF. Filled out from reference TRBV30 and TRBJ1-1, the complete variable domain reads SQTIHQWPATLVQPVGSPLSLECTVEGTSNPNLYWYRQAAGRGLQLLFYSVGIGQISSEVPQNLSASRPQDRQFILSSKKLLLSDSGFYLCAWSVTRNTEAFFGQGTRLTVV.

This chain links TRBV10-2 with TRBJ2-3, with 12 bases that match TRBD2. The CDR3 sequence is 16 residues long. The trim removed 6 bases at V and 0 bases at J, leaving 4 bases unmatched. Per germline, CDR1 WSHSY and CDR2 SAAADI. The CDR3 is CASRTSGSLSTDTQYF. CDR3 DNA sequence: TGCGCCAGCAGGACTAGCGGGAGTCTGAGCACAGATACGCAGTATTTT.

V is TRBV29-1 and J is TRBJ2-2; a weak D match, TRBD2 (5 bases). Germline CDR1 is SQVTM and CDR2 is ANQGSEA. The CDR3 runs 15 residues. The ends were cut back, 2 bases at V and 3 bases at J, with 13 bases in the middle. The CDR3: CSVETSRGYTGELFF. CDR3 DNA sequence: TGCAGCGTTGAAACCTCCCGGGGATACACCGGGGAGCTGTTTTTT.

The chain combines TRBV6-6 with TRBJ1-2; 7 nucleotides line up with TRBD1. In germline, CDR1 is MNHNY, CDR2 SVGAGI (reference sequence). The CDR3 length is 15 residues. With 1 base clipped from V and 5 bases from J, the junction kept 7 bases outside the gene matches. The chain's CDR3 is CASSYFIQGQYGYTF. The DNA of the CDR3 is TGTGCCAGCAGTTACTTTATACAGGGGCAATATGGCTACACCTTC.

The V gene is TRBV19, the J gene TRBJ1-4; 7 bases are a match to TRBD1. CDR1 LNHDA and CDR2 SQIVND come from the germline V gene (reference sequence). The trim removed 4 bases at V and 3 bases at J, leaving 5 bases unmatched. The length of the CDR3 is 15 residues. CDR3 in DNA: TGTGCCAGTAGTACTTATCAGGGGGCTAATGAAAAACTGTTTTTT. It translates to CASSTYQGANEKLFF.

CDR3 nucleotides: TGTGCCAGTAGAGGTGGAGGGGATACGCAGTATTTT. Protein sequence: CASRGGGDTQYF. The chain combines TRBV19 with TRBJ2-3; D might be TRBD2 (6 bases). The CDR3 loop spans 12 amino acids. In germline, CDR1 is LNHDA, CDR2 SQIVND (reference sequence). The ends were cut back, 6 bases at V and 6 bases at J, with 10 bases in the middle.

CDR3 DNA: TGCGCCAGCAGCCAAATTACAGGGGGGGGATTGAACACTGAAGCTTTCTTT. Translation: CASSQITGGGLNTEAFF. The chain links TRBV4-1 to TRBJ1-1, with 8 nucleotides matching TRBD1. The CDR3 loop spans 17 amino acids. Germline V CDR1 and CDR2: MGHRA, YSYEKL. V shed 2 bases, J shed 0 bases, and the junction held 8 bases outside the gene matches.

The genes are TRBV7-8 and TRBJ1-6; D is unresolved. The CDR3 covers 14 residues. Trimming took off 5 bases at V and 7 bases at J, with 12 bases between the two ends. Per germline, CDR1 SGHVS and CDR2 FQNEAQ. DNA of the CDR3: TGTGCCAGCAGCCGGCCAGATTCAAATTCACCCCTCCACTTT. This translates into CASSRPDSNSPLHF.

CDR3 nucleotide sequence: TGCGCCAGCAGCCAAGACCCCTACGAGCAGTACTTC. It specifies CASSQDPYEQYF. The chain recombines TRBV4-1 with TRBJ2-7; no reliable D call. Trimming left V 0 bases short and J 2 bases short, with 2 bases between. Germline loops: CDR1 MGHRA, CDR2 YSYEKL. CDR3 size: 12 residues.